The next 12 T cell receptor beta chains were all read from a single sample in a study of monozygotic twins with inflammatory bowel disease. From its re-call of the 5' RACE reads, TCRdb lists each CDR3 protein once, without DNA. The sample table includes some 150,000 distinct CDR3 sequences. The sample taken for sequencing was blood. Receptor source: a human donor with ulcerative colitis or Crohn's disease, or a healthy co-twin of an affected twin (not recorded which).

This chain uses TRBV12-3 or TRBV12-4 with TRBJ1-1; the TRBD1 assignment by TCRdb is unverifiable without DNA. The CDR3 has 12 residues. The CDR3 loop reads CASNYRPIEAFF.

The rearrangement links TRBV7-8 to TRBJ2-2; TCRdb's D gene call, TRBD1, goes unchecked for lack of DNA. Germline V CDR1 and CDR2: SGHVS, FQNEAQ. CDR3 length equals 16 residues. CDR3 amino acids: CASRDPRGENTGELFF.

The rearrangement uses TRBV7-2 and TRBJ2-1. The CDR3 has 13 amino acids. Germline CDR1 is SGHTA and CDR2 is FQGNSA. Here the CDR3 reads CASRLRGRHEQFF.

CDR3 sequence reads: CSARRRSTGELFF. This chain joins TRBV20-1 and TRBJ2-2. The CDR3 totals 13 residues. Germline V lookup: CDR1 DFQATT, CDR2 SNEGSKA (reference sequence).

The chain employs TRBV5-1 and TRBJ2-1; the TRBD1 assignment by TCRdb is unverifiable without DNA. Germline CDR1 is SGHRS and CDR2 is YFSETQ. CDR3 length equals 14 residues. CDR3: CASSLPSGGLEQFF.

The chain uses TRBV2 and TRBJ2-1. The CDR3 covers 14 residues. CDR1 and CDR2 (germline): SNHLY, FYNNEI. CDR3: CASSRESSYNEQFF.

The rearrangement joins TRBV7-2 to TRBJ1-4. This CDR3 contains 13 residues. Germline CDR1 and CDR2: SGHTA and FQGNSA. Here the CDR3 reads CASSEDLNEKLFF.

The chain recombines TRBV25-1 with TRBJ2-1; the TCRdb D gene call, TRBD1, has no DNA to confirm it. CDR3 length: 14 residues. Germline loops: CDR1 MGHDK, CDR2 SYGVNS. Here the CDR3 reads CASSEYGGAYEQFF.

The genes are TRBV29-1 and TRBJ1-6. The germline gives CDR1 SQVTM, CDR2 ANQGSEA. The CDR3 has 15 amino acids. CDR3 region: CRTGRSNNYNSPLHF.

The V and J genes are TRBV18 and TRBJ2-1. This CDR3 has 15 amino acids. Germline V gives CDR1 KGHSH, CDR2 LQKENI. The CDR3 sequence is CASSPTKVLGNEQFF.

This chain connects TRBV6-2 or TRBV6-3 to TRBJ2-3. The CDR3 is 15 amino acids. Germline CDR1 is MNHEY and CDR2 is SVGEGT. The CDR3 here is CASSYLGTSTDTQYF.

V gene TRBV5-1 combines with J gene TRBJ2-3; the TCRdb call, TRBD1, lacks DNA for checking. The germline V gene encodes CDR1 SGHRS and CDR2 YFSETQ. This CDR3 is built from 15 residues. The CDR3 here is CASSLVASRGDTQYF. Looking up the rest from reference TRBV5-1 and TRBJ2-3 gives the full variable domain: KAGVTQTPRYLIKTRGQQVTLSCSPISGHRSVSWYQQTPGQGLQFLFEYFSETQRNKGNFPGRFSGRQFSNSRSEMNVSTLELGDSALYLCASSLVASRGDTQYFGPGTRLTVL.